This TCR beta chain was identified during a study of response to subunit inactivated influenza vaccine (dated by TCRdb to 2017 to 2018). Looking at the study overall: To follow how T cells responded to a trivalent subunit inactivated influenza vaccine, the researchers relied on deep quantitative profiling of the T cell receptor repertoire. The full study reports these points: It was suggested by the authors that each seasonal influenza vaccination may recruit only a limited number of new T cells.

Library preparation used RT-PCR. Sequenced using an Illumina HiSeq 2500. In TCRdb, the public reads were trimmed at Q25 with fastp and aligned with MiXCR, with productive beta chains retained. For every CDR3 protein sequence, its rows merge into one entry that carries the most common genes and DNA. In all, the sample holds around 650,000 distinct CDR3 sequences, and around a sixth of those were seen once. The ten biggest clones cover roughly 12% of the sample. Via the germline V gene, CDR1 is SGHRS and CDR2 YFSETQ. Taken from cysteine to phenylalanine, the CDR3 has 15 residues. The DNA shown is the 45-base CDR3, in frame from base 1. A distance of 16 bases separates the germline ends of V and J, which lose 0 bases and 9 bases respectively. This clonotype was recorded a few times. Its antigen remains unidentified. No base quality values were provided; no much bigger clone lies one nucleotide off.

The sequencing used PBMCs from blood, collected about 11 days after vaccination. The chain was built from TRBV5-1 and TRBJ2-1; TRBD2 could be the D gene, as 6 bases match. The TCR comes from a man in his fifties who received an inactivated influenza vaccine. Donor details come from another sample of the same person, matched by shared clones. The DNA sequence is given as TGCGCCAGCAGCTTGGGCCGGGTGGAGGGGAGTGAGCAGTTCTTC. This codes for CASSLGRVEGSEQFF.